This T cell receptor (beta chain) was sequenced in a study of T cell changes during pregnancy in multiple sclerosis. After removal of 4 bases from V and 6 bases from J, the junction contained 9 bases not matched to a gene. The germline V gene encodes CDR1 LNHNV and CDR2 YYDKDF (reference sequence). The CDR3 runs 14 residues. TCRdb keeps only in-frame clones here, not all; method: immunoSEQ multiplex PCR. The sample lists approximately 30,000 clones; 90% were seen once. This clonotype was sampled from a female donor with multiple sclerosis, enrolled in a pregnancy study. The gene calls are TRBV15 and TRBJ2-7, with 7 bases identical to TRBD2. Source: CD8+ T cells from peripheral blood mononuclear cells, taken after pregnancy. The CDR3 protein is CATSIKNRGGEQYF. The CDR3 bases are TGTGCCACCAGCATCAAGAACCGCGGGGGCGAGCAGTACTTC.